The rows below give T cell receptor beta chains drawn from one sample of a study of beta chain features in type 1 diabetes. TCRdb's table, derived via immunoSEQ multiplex PCR, lists solely in-frame clones and lacks some. The sample lists fewer than 45,000 clones, about 65% occurring once. The sequencing sample was made of Tregs from blood. Source of these receptors: a woman in her 30s in good health. Both conserved end residues are part of each CDR3. D genes are given only for firm matches. Rows may omit the clone size; those that give it use once, few, many or a size class.

d_gene: NA
abundance: few
j_gene: TRBJ1-4
len: 12
v_gene: TRBV29-1
CDR3aa: CSVDRGGEKLFF
CDR3nt: TGCAGCGTTGACAGAGGAGGTGAAAAACTGTTTTTT

d_gene: NA
abundance: once
j_gene: TRBJ1-6
len: 14
v_gene: TRBV7-6
CDR3aa: CASSSGTGGSPLHF
CDR3nt: TGTGCCAGCAGCTCCGGGACTGGAGGTTCACCCCTCCACTTT

d_gene: TRBD2
abundance: NA
j_gene: TRBJ2-1
len: 17
v_gene: TRBV7-3
CDR3aa: CASSLTAASGGYNEQFF
CDR3nt: TGTGCCAGCAGCTTAACTGCGGCAAGCGGGGGCTACAATGAGCAGTTCTTC

d_gene: TRBD1
abundance: once
j_gene: TRBJ2-2
len: 15
v_gene: TRBV7-2
CDR3aa: CASSLGRGRTGELFF
CDR3nt: TGTGCCAGCAGCTTAGGCAGGGGGCGGACCGGGGAGCTGTTTTTT

d_gene: NA
abundance: few
j_gene: TRBJ1-1
len: 15
v_gene: TRBV7-2
CDR3aa: CASSLAGRLNTEAFF
CDR3nt: TGTGCCAGCAGCTTAGCGGGCAGGTTGAACACTGAAGCTTTCTTT

d_gene: NA
abundance: NA
j_gene: TRBJ1-2
len: 12
v_gene: TRBV7-2
CDR3aa: CASSPTIYGYTF
CDR3nt: TGTGCCAGCAGCCCCACTATTTATGGCTACACCTTC

d_gene: NA
abundance: NA
j_gene: TRBJ2-1
len: 16
v_gene: TRBV28
CDR3aa: CASSSRDTNSYNEQFF
CDR3nt: TGTGCCAGCAGCTCCCGGGACACTAACTCCTACAATGAGCAGTTCTTC

d_gene: NA
abundance: NA
j_gene: TRBJ1-3
len: 11
v_gene: TRBV19
CDR3aa: CAAGGGNTIYF
CDR3nt: TGTGCCGCCGGGGGAGGAAACACCATATATTTT

d_gene: NA
abundance: NA
j_gene: TRBJ2-7
len: 14
v_gene: TRBV7-9
CDR3aa: CASSLAGSPYEQYF
CDR3nt: TGTGCCAGCAGCTTAGCCGGGAGCCCCTACGAGCAGTACTTC

d_gene: NA
abundance: NA
j_gene: TRBJ1-3
len: 12
v_gene: TRBV7-2
CDR3aa: CASSFEGNTIYF
CDR3nt: TGTGCCAGCAGCTTTGAGGGAAACACCATATATTTT

d_gene: NA
abundance: once
j_gene: TRBJ1-5
len: 13
v_gene: TRBV6-5
CDR3aa: CASSYGTHQPQHF
CDR3nt: TGTGCCAGCAGTTACGGGACTCACCAGCCCCAGCATTTT

d_gene: NA
abundance: NA
j_gene: TRBJ1-5
len: 14
v_gene: TRBV19
CDR3aa: CASSIGGSDQPQHF
CDR3nt: TGTGCCAGTAGTATAGGGGGCTCAGATCAGCCCCAGCATTTT

d_gene: NA
abundance: few
j_gene: TRBJ1-5
len: 13
v_gene: TRBV7-9
CDR3aa: CASSFGDNQPQHF
CDR3nt: TGTGCCAGCAGCTTCGGGGACAATCAGCCCCAGCATTTT

d_gene: TRBD2
abundance: NA
j_gene: TRBJ2-1
len: 13
v_gene: TRBV6-1
CDR3aa: CASRRAGDNEQFF
CDR3nt: TGTGCCAGCAGGAGAGCGGGGGACAATGAGCAGTTCTTC

d_gene: TRBD1
abundance: NA
j_gene: TRBJ2-5
len: 15
v_gene: TRBV5-4
CDR3aa: CASSVDRGPRETQYF
CDR3nt: TGTGCCAGCAGCGTAGACAGGGGGCCGAGGGAGACCCAGTACTTC

d_gene: NA
abundance: few
j_gene: TRBJ2-3
len: 12
v_gene: TRBV29-1
CDR3aa: CSVVQGTDTQYF
CDR3nt: TGCAGCGTGGTACAGGGCACAGATACGCAGTATTTT

d_gene: NA
abundance: NA
j_gene: TRBJ2-7
len: 12
v_gene: TRBV7-9
CDR3aa: CASSLSQNPQYF
CDR3nt: TGTGCCAGCAGCTTATCCCAAAATCCGCAGTACTTC

d_gene: NA
abundance: NA
j_gene: TRBJ2-7
len: 14
v_gene: TRBV5-4
CDR3aa: CASSSPTGSYEQYF
CDR3nt: TGTGCCAGCAGCTCTCCGACGGGATCCTACGAGCAGTACTTC

d_gene: NA
abundance: NA
j_gene: TRBJ1-5
len: 13
v_gene: TRBV2
CDR3aa: CASNGQSNQPQHF
CDR3nt: TGTGCCAGCAACGGACAGAGCAATCAGCCCCAGCATTTT

d_gene: NA
abundance: NA
j_gene: TRBJ2-2
len: 13
v_gene: TRBV11-2
CDR3aa: CASSLGPPGELFF
CDR3nt: TGTGCCAGCAGCTTAGGGCCCCCCGGGGAGCTGTTTTTT

d_gene: TRBD2
abundance: medium-sized
j_gene: TRBJ2-1
len: 15
v_gene: TRBV6-5
CDR3aa: CASSYSLAGEWEQFF
CDR3nt: TGTGCCAGCAGTTACTCGCTAGCGGGAGAGTGGGAGCAGTTCTTC

d_gene: NA
abundance: NA
j_gene: TRBJ2-4
len: 10
v_gene: TRBV20-1
CDR3aa: CSARSSIQYF
CDR3nt: TGCAGTGCTAGATCGTCCATTCAGTACTTC

d_gene: TRBD2
abundance: few
j_gene: TRBJ2-2
len: 16
v_gene: TRBV4-3
CDR3aa: CASSQAPSGNTGELFF
CDR3nt: TGCGCCAGCAGCCAAGCTCCTAGCGGAAACACCGGGGAGCTGTTTTTT

d_gene: TRBD2
abundance: NA
j_gene: TRBJ2-1
len: 16
v_gene: TRBV7-3
CDR3aa: CASSSPGTSGINEQFF
CDR3nt: TGTGCCAGCAGCTCCCCCGGGACTAGCGGGATCAATGAGCAGTTCTTC